The present entry profiles one TCR beta chain with its context. The antigen remains undetermined. Germline CDR1 and CDR2: LGHNA and YSLEER. The CDR3 covers 14 residues. V was cut by 4 bases and J by 7 bases, with 14 bases left in between. A second PCR of roughly 7 to 11 cycles used a sample-barcoded 5' primer and a J-beta primer mix. TCRdb independently ran MiXCR on the 5' RACE reads; one entry per CDR3 protein. This sample yields approximately 800,000 distinct CDR3 sequences, of which 58% are seen a single time; approximately 20% belongs to the top ten. This entry belongs to a study of blood T cells in healthy people across ages. Notes on the study in general: TCR beta diversity per million T cells fell roughly linearly with age.

This chain joins TRBV4-3 and TRBJ2-4, with unresolved D. The TCR was taken from a man aged 30-40 years in good health. The sequenced sample was blood. CDR3 in DNA: TGCGCCAGCAGCCCGATGAGGTACGGGAACATTCAGTACTTC. It codes for CASSPMRYGNIQYF.